The rows below give T cell receptor beta chains drawn from one sample of a study of blood T cell repertoires in COVID-19. TCRdb's copy holds only in-frame clones and misses some; the assay was immunoSEQ multiplex PCR. Among around 76,000 clones, about 89% were seen once, and the ten largest hold around 0.6%. Sequenced input: peripheral blood. The receptors stem from a man between 60 and 75 years old with acute or convalescent COVID-19. Both conserved end residues are part of each CDR3. D genes are given only for firm matches.

d_gene	v_gene	j_gene	CDR3aa	CDR3nt
TRBD1	TRBV5-1	TRBJ2-5	CASSWGDRQETQYF	TGCGCCAGCAGCTGGGGGGACAGGCAAGAGACCCAGTACTTC
TRBD1	TRBV19	TRBJ2-3	CASSMRAGQGTGTDTQYF	TGTGCCAGTAGTATGCGCGCGGGACAGGGAACTGGCACAGATACGCAGTATTTT
-	TRBV4-1	TRBJ1-2	CASSQDKTGGALGGYTF	TGCGCCAGCAGCCAAGACAAGACAGGTGGGGCCTTGGGGGGCTACACCTTC
-	TRBV29-1	TRBJ2-7	CSVGDSLTYEQYF	TGCAGCGTTGGAGACTCACTTACCTACGAGCAGTACTTC
TRBD2	TRBV5-6	TRBJ2-7	CASSFGAGTTYEQYF	TGTGCCAGCAGCTTTGGGGCAGGGACTACCTACGAGCAGTACTTC
-	TRBV6-6	TRBJ2-7	CASSQTGSDEQYF	TGTGCCAGCAGTCAAACAGGGTCGGACGAGCAGTACTTC
-	TRBV30	TRBJ2-3	CAWSVGGVVGTDTQYF	TGTGCCTGGAGTGTAGGAGGAGTCGTGGGCACAGATACGCAGTATTTT
TRBD1	TRBV5-4	TRBJ2-1	CASSSGQGAINEQFF	TGTGCCAGCAGCTCCGGACAGGGGGCTATCAATGAGCAGTTCTTC
TRBD1	TRBV19	TRBJ1-1	CASSIYSGQGAGTEAFF	TGTGCCAGTAGTATCTATTCGGGACAGGGGGCAGGCACTGAAGCTTTCTTT
TRBD2	TRBV11-2	TRBJ2-5	CASSQGLAGGLGTQYF	TGTGCCAGCAGCCAGGGACTAGCGGGGGGGCTAGGGACCCAGTACTTC
TRBD1	TRBV19	TRBJ2-7	CASSTTVGQGTYEQYF	TGTGCCAGTAGTACTACGGTCGGACAGGGCACCTACGAGCAGTACTTC